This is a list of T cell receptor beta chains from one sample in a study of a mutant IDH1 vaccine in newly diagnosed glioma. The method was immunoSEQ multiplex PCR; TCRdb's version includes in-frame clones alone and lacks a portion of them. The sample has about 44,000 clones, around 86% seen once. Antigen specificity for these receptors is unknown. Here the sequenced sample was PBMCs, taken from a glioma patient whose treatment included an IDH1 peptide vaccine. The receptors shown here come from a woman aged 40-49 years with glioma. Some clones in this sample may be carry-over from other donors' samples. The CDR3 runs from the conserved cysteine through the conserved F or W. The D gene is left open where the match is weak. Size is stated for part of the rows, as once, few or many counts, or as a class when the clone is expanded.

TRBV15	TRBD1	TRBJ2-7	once	TGTGCCACCAGCAGCTCTCGGGACAGTCTTCGCGAGCAGTACTTC	CATSSSRDSLREQYF
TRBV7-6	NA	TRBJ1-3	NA	TGTGCCAGCAGCGACACAGGGTACGGAAACACCATATATTTT	CASSDTGYGNTIYF
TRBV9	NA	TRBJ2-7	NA	TGTGCCAGCAGCGTTTACCCGAACTACGAGCAGTACTTC	CASSVYPNYEQYF
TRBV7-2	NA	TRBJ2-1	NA	TGTGCCAGCAGCTTATATGGGGATGAGCAGTTCTTC	CASSLYGDEQFF
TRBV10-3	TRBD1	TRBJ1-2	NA	TGTGCCATCTCGACAGGGGGCACCCTATTTGGCTACACCTTC	CAISTGGTLFGYTF
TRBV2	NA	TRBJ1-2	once	TGTGCCAGCAGGGGTTCCCAGGGGACCTATGGCTACACCTTC	CASRGSQGTYGYTF
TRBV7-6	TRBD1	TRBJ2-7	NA	TGTGCCAGCAGCTTAGATCAACCGACACAGGGGAATTACGAGCAGTACTTC	CASSLDQPTQGNYEQYF
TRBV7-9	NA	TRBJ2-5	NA	TGTGCCAGCAGCTTAGCCCCGAGCCCCGCGGTCACCCAGTACTTC	CASSLAPSPAVTQYF
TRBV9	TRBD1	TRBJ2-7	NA	TGTGCCAGCAGCGCGGGACAGTCAACTTACGAGCAGTACTTC	CASSAGQSTYEQYF
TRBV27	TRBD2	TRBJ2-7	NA	TGTGCCAGCAGTTTACGTAGCGGGCGGTACGAGCAGTACTTC	CASSLRSGRYEQYF
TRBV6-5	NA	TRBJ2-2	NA	TGTGCCAGCAGTTACCAGGACTCGCACACCGGGGAGCTGTTTTTT	CASSYQDSHTGELFF
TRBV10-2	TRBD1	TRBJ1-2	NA	TGCGCCAGCGCAGGGGACGCACAGGGGGGCTACACCTTC	CASAGDAQGGYTF
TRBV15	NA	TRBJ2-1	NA	TGTGCCACCAGCCCCACCCCAGACTATGAGCAGTTCTTC	CATSPTPDYEQFF
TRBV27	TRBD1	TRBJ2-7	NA	TGTGCCACGGGCGAATGGGTACAGGGGGCCTACGAGCAGTACTTC	CATGEWVQGAYEQYF
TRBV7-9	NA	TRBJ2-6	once	TGTGCCAGCAGCTTAGGCCGGTACTCTGGGGCCAACGTCCTGACTTTC	CASSLGRYSGANVLTF
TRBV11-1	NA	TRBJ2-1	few	TGTGCCAGCATTGGACTGGTCAATGAGCAGTTCTTC	CASIGLVNEQFF
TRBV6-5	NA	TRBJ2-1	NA	TGTGCCAGCATATCGCCTAATGCCTGGGGGGAGCAGTTCTTC	CASISPNAWGEQFF
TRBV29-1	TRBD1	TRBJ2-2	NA	TGCAGCGTTTCGGGGGGGACAGGGGGCATCGGGGAGCTGTTTTTT	CSVSGGTGGIGELFF
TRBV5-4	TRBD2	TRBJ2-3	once	TGTGCCAGCAGCCGGGGGGTTGCAGATACGCAGTATTTT	CASSRGVADTQYF
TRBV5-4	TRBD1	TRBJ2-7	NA	TGTGCCAGCAGCCCACAGACAGGGCTAGGCGAGCAGTACTTC	CASSPQTGLGEQYF
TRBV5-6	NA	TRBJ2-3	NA	TGTGCCAGCAGCCCAGGGGGGAGCACAGATACGCAGTATTTT	CASSPGGSTDTQYF
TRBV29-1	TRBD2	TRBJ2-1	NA	TGCAGCGTCTCTAGCGGGTTCTACAATGAGCAGTTCTTC	CSVSSGFYNEQFF
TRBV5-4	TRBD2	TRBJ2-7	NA	TGTGCCAGCAGCTTGGCCTCTTTAGCGGGGCCGCCCTACGAGCAGTACTTC	CASSLASLAGPPYEQYF
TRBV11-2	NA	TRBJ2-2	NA	TGTGCCAGCAGCCTTAGGACAGCCGGGGAGCTGTTTTTT	CASSLRTAGELFF
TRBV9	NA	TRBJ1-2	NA	TGTGCCACGGAAAGGGTAGTAGGTGGCTACACCTTC	CATERVVGGYTF
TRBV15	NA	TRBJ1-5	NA	TGTGCCACCAGCACCTACCTTCCGAGCAATCAGCCCCAGCATTTT	CATSTYLPSNQPQHF